The sequence of this T cell receptor beta chain was determined in a study of vaccination and CD4 T cells after COVID-19. This clonotype showed up just a few times. Time point: late sampling 161 to 241 days after vaccination in a few convalescent patients. There are 15 residues in the CDR3. Germline-derived CDR1 and CDR2 are DFQATT and SNEGSKA (reference sequence). After removal of 6 bases from V and 0 bases from J, the junction contained 8 bases not matched to a gene. TCRdb re-analysed the PCR reads in MiXCR, keeping a single row per CDR3 protein. The table has approximately 40,000 distinct CDR3 sequences, approximately 40% seen once.

Sequencing was performed on CD4+ T cells from blood, taken about 7 months after SARS-CoV-2 vaccination. The genes are TRBV20-1 and TRBJ2-4, with TRBD1 matching over 7 bases. The sequence was obtained from a human donor who had recovered from COVID-19. In DNA form, the CDR3 reads TGCAGTGCCACGACAGGGCAGCTAGCCAAAAACATTCAGTACTTC. This codes for CSATTGQLAKNIQYF.